These 4 T cell receptor beta chains share one sample of origin, sequenced in a study of cytotoxic CD8 clonotypes in ibrutinib-treated CLL. Generated by immunoSEQ multiplex PCR, the TCRdb table keeps only in-frame clones and is missing some. The sample consists of just over 200,000 clones, over 65% of them appearing once. Sequenced here: PBMCs, sampled after 12 months of ibrutinib treatment. All receptors derive from a human donor with chronic lymphocytic leukemia.

The chain is built from TRBV2 and TRBJ2-4; 9 bases line up with TRBD2. This CDR3 region has 16 residues. CDR1 and CDR2 (germline): SNHLY, FYNNEI. V gave up 7 bases and J gave up 0 bases; unmatched junction bases: 7. CDR3 region: CASTPGTSRAKNIQYF. The CDR3 coding sequence is TGTGCCAGCACCCCAGGGACTAGCAGAGCCAAAAACATTCAGTACTTC.

The chain links TRBV23-1 to TRBJ2-2, with D uncertain. TRBV23-1 is marked as an open reading frame, function uncertain. The CDR3 consists of 14 residues. V was shortened by 0 bases and J by 3 bases, with 5 bases between the two germline ends. The CDR3 spells CASSQSWDTGELFF. The CDR3, as DNA: TGCGCCAGCAGTCAATCGTGGGACACCGGGGAGCTGTTTTTT.

The rearrangement links TRBV30 to TRBJ2-3, with a tentative D call TRBD1 (5 bases). V lost 0 bases and J 3 bases, leaving 7 bases between the germline ends. The CDR3 is made up of 13 amino acids. Germline loops: CDR1 GTSNPN, CDR2 SVGIG (reference sequence). The CDR3 sequence: CAWSVSGTDTQYF. The CDR3 DNA is TGTGCCTGGAGTGTTTCAGGGACAGATACGCAGTATTTT.

This sequence joins TRBV15 and TRBJ1-1; D gene ambiguous. Trimming took off 1 base at V and 3 bases at J, with 9 bases between the two ends. CDR1 LNHNV and CDR2 YYDKDF come from the germline V gene (reference sequence). This CDR3 region has 14 residues. The CDR3 DNA reads as TGTGCCACCAGCAGAGGGGCGGAGTACACTGAAGCTTTCTTT. Protein product: CATSRGAEYTEAFF. The variable domain in full, with the rest retrieved from reference TRBV15 and TRBJ1-1, is DAMVIQNPRYQVTQFGKPVTLSCSQTLNHNVMYWYQQKSSQAPKLLFHYYDKDFNNEADTPDNFQSRRPNTSFCFLDIRSPGLGDTAMYLCATSRGAEYTEAFFGQGTRLTVV.